The 29 T cell receptor beta chains presented below share a single source sample, sequenced in a study of T cells in Graves' hyperthyroidism and ophthalmopathy. RNA transcripts provided the source from which TCR beta CDR3 regions were amplified. RT-PCR in the first round (using the HTBI primer set) targeted the TCR CDR3. In TCRdb, the multiplex PCR reads were re-called with MiXCR into one record per CDR3 protein. The repertoire holds 250,000 to 300,000 distinct CDR3 sequences, roughly 14% seen once, with 6.5% to 10% in the top ten. The sequenced sample consisted of blood. These receptors were collected from a woman between 25 and 40 years old with Graves' hyperthyroidism that later progressed to Graves' ophthalmopathy.

The chain carries TRBV28 and TRBJ2-1, with D tentatively TRBD2 (5 bases). CDR1 MDHEN and CDR2 SYDVKM come from the germline V gene. V lost 2 bases to trimming and J lost 2 bases, with 7 bases between them. The CDR3 extends over 14 amino acids. The DNA for the CDR3 is TGTGCCAGCAGTTTACCGAGGGCCTACAATGAGCAGTTCTTC. It specifies CASSLPRAYNEQFF.

This clonotype was detected many times. The rearrangement uses TRBV28 and TRBJ2-2; 8 bases fit TRBD1. Per germline, CDR1 MDHEN and CDR2 SYDVKM. This CDR3 spans 15 amino acids. With V trimmed by 4 bases and J by 3 bases, 4 bases remained unmatched. The CDR3 region has the DNA TGTGCCAGCAGTTCCGGACAGGGTGACACCGGGGAGCTGTTTTTT. This codes for CASSSGQGDTGELFF.

This clonotype was counted a few times. Written as DNA, the CDR3 is TGTGCCAGCAGGGGGACAGGGGCTGGGGCCAACGTCCTGACTTTC. Protein product: CASRGTGAGANVLTF. The chain employs TRBV6-2 or TRBV6-3 and TRBJ2-6; 10 bases are a match to TRBD1. V trimming: 6 bases; J trimming: 2 bases; junction bases outside the gene matches: 1. The CDR3 totals 15 residues. Per the germline V gene, CDR1 is MNHEY and CDR2 is SVGEGT.

This clonotype was seen many times. V usage is TRBV28 and J usage is TRBJ2-5; 7 positions match TRBD1. Germline values: CDR1 MDHEN, CDR2 SYDVKM. CDR3 size: 16 residues. V shed 2 bases, J shed 4 bases, and the junction held 10 bases outside the gene matches. For the CDR3, the DNA is TGTGCCAGCAGTTTAAGTAAGACAGGGTCATTAGAGACCCAGTACTTC. Amino acids: CASSLSKTGSLETQYF.

This clonotype has ten or more counts. This rearrangement joins TRBV2 to TRBJ1-5; D call uncertain. Deletions cut 8 bases from V and 6 bases from J, with 17 bases between. Per the germline V gene, CDR1 is SNHLY and CDR2 is FYNNEI. The CDR3 consists of 14 residues. The CDR3 reads CASFGQAEGQPQHF. The CDR3 DNA is TGTGCCAGCTTTGGGCAGGCGGAAGGTCAGCCCCAGCATTTT.

This clonotype was observed many times. The chain recombines TRBV28 with TRBJ2-3; either TRBD1 or TRBD2 may fit D (5 bases each). The CDR3 loop spans 14 amino acids. Trimming took off 4 bases at V and 7 bases at J, with 15 bases between the two ends. Looked up from germline, CDR1 is MDHEN and CDR2 is SYDVKM. CDR3 in amino acids: CASSSPRGGNTQYF. The CDR3 nucleotides read TGTGCCAGCAGTTCCCCGAGGGGCGGAAATACGCAGTATTTT. The whole variable domain, remainder taken from reference TRBV28 and TRBJ2-3, is DVKVTQSSRYLVKRTGEKVFLECVQDMDHENMFWYRQDPGLGLRLIYFSYDVKMKEKGDIPEGYSVSREKKERFSLILESASTNQTSMYLCASSSPRGGNTQYFGPGTRLTVL.

This clonotype appeared many times. The chain employs TRBV4-1 and TRBJ2-1; D assignment may be TRBD1 or TRBD2 (6 bases each). The V end lost 1 base, the J end lost 9 bases, and 13 bases lay between the germline ends. Germline V CDR1 and CDR2: MGHRA, YSYEKL. The CDR3 length is 14 residues. The CDR3 bases are TGCGCCAGCAGCCAAGCACGGGGGCAGCCTGAGCAGTTCTTC. It encodes CASSQARGQPEQFF.

This clonotype was detected ten times or more. The J gene is TRBJ2-1, the V gene TRBV5-5, with D possibly matching TRBD2 (6 bases). The CDR3 runs to 14 residues. V lost 2 bases and J 8 bases, leaving 14 bases between the germline ends. Germline V gives CDR1 SGHKS, CDR2 YYEKEE (reference sequence). The CDR3 protein is CASSFFPGEYEQFF. DNA for the CDR3: TGTGCCAGCAGCTTTTTTCCGGGAGAGTATGAGCAGTTCTTC.

In its sample, this clonotype was seen many times. The chain joins TRBV6-5 to TRBJ2-3; 9 bases match TRBD2. V dropped 2 bases and J dropped 2; count of bases not matched to a gene: 2. CDR3 length: 15 residues. CDR1 and CDR2 (germline): MNHEY, SVGAGI. As DNA, the CDR3 is TGTGCCAGCAGTTACCTAGCGGGATACACAGATACGCAGTATTTT. Translating it yields CASSYLAGYTDTQYF.

This clonotype has ten or more counts. The CDR3 reads CASSEAMTSPLHF. The DNA for the CDR3 is TGTGCCAGCAGTGAAGCCATGACTTCACCCCTCCACTTT. The chain couples TRBV6-1 to TRBJ1-6; D is ambiguous. In germline, CDR1 is MNHNS, CDR2 SASEGT. This CDR3 region has 13 residues. Trimming removed 0 bases from V and 9 bases from J, with 6 bases in between.

The chain carries TRBV6-5 and TRBJ2-7, with D possibly TRBD1 on 5 matching bases. V lost 0 bases to trimming and J lost 5 bases, with 11 bases between them. The V gene's germline CDR1 is MNHEY and CDR2 SVGAGI. The CDR3 loop spans 14 amino acids. CDR3 DNA sequence: TGTGCCAGCAGTTACTCGAGACAGCCCCACGAGCAGTACTTC. It is translated as CASSYSRQPHEQYF.

This clonotype was recorded at least ten times. V is TRBV28 and J is TRBJ2-3; 7 nucleotides line up with TRBD1. Germline trimming cut 3 bases from V and 4 bases from J; bases unmatched to any gene: 10. CDR3 length: 16 amino acids. CDR1 is MDHEN, CDR2 SYDVKM, per germline. For the CDR3, the DNA is TGTGCCAGCAGTTTTTACCAGGGGGTTATAGCAGATACGCAGTATTTT. Protein: CASSFYQGVIADTQYF.

This clonotype was counted at least ten times. The chain joins TRBV6-2 or TRBV6-3 to TRBJ2-1, with D perhaps given as TRBD1 or TRBD2 (6 bases each). This CDR3 spans 16 amino acids. Germline V CDR1 and CDR2: MNHEY, SVGEGT. Trimming took off 5 bases at V and 8 bases at J, with 22 bases between the two ends. CDR3 nucleotide sequence: TGTGCCAGCAGTCACCTCGGGGGCGGGACACCTCATGAGCAGTTCTTC. This gives the protein CASSHLGGGTPHEQFF.

This clonotype showed up just a few times. Being one base from a much bigger clone, this may be a read error. The chain joins TRBV7-9 to TRBJ2-3, with 15 nucleotides matching TRBD2. Germline CDR1 is SEHNR and CDR2 is FQNEAQ (reference sequence). The CDR3 has 17 amino acids. CDR3: CASSPGLAGGSTDTRYF. The CDR3 nucleotides read TGTGCCAGCAGCCCCGGACTAGCGGGAGGGAGCACAGATACGCGGTATTTT. The complete variable domain, with remaining parts taken from reference TRBV7-9 and TRBJ2-3, reads DTGVSQNPRHKITKRGQNVTFRCDPISEHNRLYWYRQTLGQGPEFLTYFQNEAQLEKSRLLSDRFSAERPKGSFSTLEIQRTEQGDSAMYLCASSPGLAGGSTDTRYFGPGTRLTVL.

This clonotype was seen a few times. This chain joins TRBV4-3 and TRBJ2-1; 10 bases are shared with TRBD2. Germline V gene data show CDR1 as LGHNA and CDR2 as YSLEER. V lost 10 bases to trimming and J lost 6 bases; unmatched junction nucleotides: 9. This CDR3 spans 14 amino acids. The CDR3 reads CAISRGTSANEQFF. The CDR3 DNA is TGCGCCATCTCTCGGGGGACTAGCGCCAATGAGCAGTTCTTC.

This clonotype was found a few times. Being one base from a much bigger clone, this may be a read error. The chain joins TRBV20-1 to TRBJ1-5; D ambiguous. V was pared by 6 bases and J by 2 bases, with 14 bases between. CDR3 size: 14 residues. CDR1 and CDR2 (germline): DFQATT, SNEGSKA (reference sequence). This CDR3 reads CSAAAGRGNQPQHF. CDR3 coding DNA: TGCAGTGCCGCGGCAGGACGGGGCAATCAGCCCCAGCATTTT.

The table lists this clonotype with many counts. The chain combines TRBV9 with TRBJ2-7; TRBD1 aligns across 7 bases. CDR3 length: 15 residues. Germline V gene sequence: CDR1 SGDLS, CDR2 YYNGEE. The trim removed 2 bases at V and 2 bases at J, leaving 7 bases unmatched. CDR3 sequence: CASSVEVQGAYEQYF. CDR3 nucleotides: TGTGCCAGCAGCGTCGAGGTGCAGGGGGCCTACGAGCAGTACTTC. Using reference TRBV9 and TRBJ2-7 for the parts outside the CDR3, the full variable domain is DSGVTQTPKHLITATGQRVTLRCSPRSGDLSVYWYQQSLDQGLQFLIQYYNGEERAKGNILERFSAQQFPDLHSELNLSSLELGDSALYFCASSVEVQGAYEQYFGPGTRLTVT.

This clonotype was seen repeatedly, ten times or more. The chain couples TRBV12-3 or TRBV12-4 to TRBJ2-1; 10 positions match TRBD2. This CDR3 contains 15 residues. After removal of 2 bases from V and 8 bases from J, the junction contained 6 bases not matched to a gene. CDR3: CASSLPGLAEDEQFF. The CDR3 coding sequence is TGTGCCAGCAGTTTACCCGGACTAGCGGAGGATGAGCAGTTCTTC.

There are many counts of this clonotype. This CDR3 is CASSRDRGDEKLFF. The CDR3 DNA follows: TGTGCCAGCTCTCGGGACAGGGGAGATGAAAAACTGTTTTTT. The chain combines TRBV18 with TRBJ1-4; TRBD1 matches 10 bases. CDR3 length: 14 residues. The trim removed 6 bases at V and 6 bases at J, leaving 4 bases unmatched. The germline V gene encodes CDR1 KGHSH and CDR2 LQKENI.

This clonotype was counted only a few times. This rearrangement joins TRBV7-9 to TRBJ2-7; 8 nucleotides agree with TRBD1. CDR3 length equals 13 residues. J gave up 2 bases and V 6 bases, and 3 bases lay outside the gene matches. Germline-derived CDR1 and CDR2 are SEHNR and FQNEAQ (reference sequence). The CDR3 bases are TGTGCCAGCAGACGGACAGGGACCTACGAGCAGTACTTC. Protein sequence: CASRRTGTYEQYF.

The rearrangement links TRBV20-1 to TRBJ2-2, with D possibly being TRBD2 (6 bases). The germline V gene has CDR1 DFQATT and CDR2 SNEGSKA (reference sequence). Trimming took off 0 bases at V and 4 bases at J, with 15 bases between the two ends. CDR3 length equals 16 residues. The CDR3 is CSARDSAAGGTGELFF. CDR3 DNA: TGCAGTGCTAGAGATTCGGCCGCCGGGGGCACCGGGGAGCTGTTTTTT.

The rearrangement joins TRBV7-9 to TRBJ2-1; tentative D call: TRBD1 (5 bases). The germline V gene has CDR1 SEHNR and CDR2 FQNEAQ (reference sequence). The CDR3 contains 13 residues. Deletions cut 1 base from V and 12 bases from J, with 13 bases between. CDR3 sequence: CASSLVLLRGQFF. The CDR3 DNA reads TGTGCCAGCAGCTTAGTTTTGCTAAGGGGGCAGTTCTTC.

Comments on this clonotype: A read error may explain this, as a much larger clone is one base away. The J gene is TRBJ2-7, the V gene TRBV6-9; 8 nucleotides match TRBD1. The CDR3 runs to 14 residues. Germline CDR1 MNHGY, CDR2 SVAAGI. The CDR3 reads CASGYGQGAIEQYF. In DNA, the CDR3 is TGTGCCAGCGGTTATGGGCAGGGGGCCATCGAGCAGTACTTC.

This clonotype was seen repeatedly, ten times or more. The chain recombines TRBV7-9 with TRBJ2-5; the match to TRBD2 covers 11 bases. CDR3 length: 15 residues. The germline CDR1 and CDR2 sequences are SEHNR and FQNEAQ (reference sequence). The junction had 2 bases not matched to a gene; V was cut back by 5 bases and J by 0 bases. The CDR3: CASSKGLADQETQYF. The CDR3 DNA reads as TGTGCCAGCAGCAAGGGACTAGCGGACCAAGAGACCCAGTACTTC.

In this sample, this clonotype turned up many times. The CDR3 DNA reads as TGTGCCAGCAGCTTAACGGAACCCTACGAGCAGTACTTC. Encoded protein: CASSLTEPYEQYF. The V call is TRBV7-9, the J call TRBJ2-7, with D hard to call. The CDR3 runs 13 residues. The V end was cut by 2 bases, the J end by 2 bases, with 7 bases between. CDR1 and CDR2 (germline): SEHNR, FQNEAQ (reference sequence).

This clonotype was observed a few times. A single base separates this from a much larger clone, so it may be a read error. The J gene is TRBJ2-2, the V gene TRBV7-9; 12 nucleotides line up with TRBD2. This CDR3 is 16 amino acids long. Germline lookup yields CDR1 SEHNR and CDR2 FQNEAQ (reference sequence). The CDR3 protein is CAISTRLAGDTGELFF. The CDR3, as DNA: TGTGCCATCAGCACTCGACTAGCGGGAGACACCGGGGAGCTGTTTTTT.

This clonotype was seen repeatedly, ten times or more. The J gene is TRBJ1-6, the V gene TRBV2; 8 bases fit TRBD1. The CDR3 contains 14 residues. Germline V gene sequence: CDR1 SNHLY, CDR2 FYNNEI. Unmatched junction bases numbered 7, after V lost 7 bases and J lost 8 bases. Here the CDR3 reads CASTPDRGYSPLHF. DNA of the CDR3: TGTGCCAGCACACCTGACAGGGGCTATTCACCCCTCCACTTT.

This clonotype has only a few counts. One junction end disagrees with the germline gene, perhaps due to a read error. The chain recombines TRBV7-3 with TRBJ2-1; D is unclear. Germline V gene sequence: CDR1 SGHTA, CDR2 FQGTGA. The CDR3 covers 13 residues. CDR3 region: CAGSLSSDNEQFF. As DNA, the CDR3 is TGTGCCGGCAGCCTATCTAGTGACAATGAGCAGTTCTTC.

This clonotype was recorded at least ten times. The V and J genes are TRBV6-1 and TRBJ1-2; D uncertain. The V and J ends lost 5 bases and 6 bases respectively, with 28 bases between them. CDR1 MNHNS and CDR2 SASEGT come from the germline V gene. This CDR3 has 18 residues. The CDR3 is CASSQKLRHLNSGNGYTF. The CDR3 coding sequence is TGTGCCAGCAGTCAAAAATTGCGACACCTTAACTCGGGGAATGGCTACACCTTC.